These 4 T cell receptor beta chains were sequenced from one sample in a study of T cell clonotyping in hematopoietic cell transplantation. Assay used: immunoSEQ multiplex PCR; TCRdb lists only in-frame clones, some missing. The profile shows about 10,000 clones, 80% to 90% of them singletons. Time point noted: recipient sample about 28 days before transplant, after cytoreduction. The material sequenced was peripheral blood mononuclear cells, taken before stem cell transplant. Receptor source: a woman aged 50 to 65 with chronic myeloid leukemia. Some clones in this sample may be carry-over from other donors' samples.

The rearrangement joins TRBV5-1 to TRBJ2-2; D remains unclear. Per the germline V gene, CDR1 is SGHRS and CDR2 is YFSETQ. The germline V and J ends were trimmed by 0 bases and 6 bases, with 9 bases remaining between them. The CDR3 extends over 14 amino acids. The CDR3 DNA follows: TGCGCCAGCAGCTTGGATAGGTGGGCCGGGGAGCTGTTTTTT. This gives the protein CASSLDRWAGELFF. The variable domain in full, completed from reference TRBV5-1 and TRBJ2-2, reads KAGVTQTPRYLIKTRGQQVTLSCSPISGHRSVSWYQQTPGQGLQFLFEYFSETQRNKGNFPGRFSGRQFSNSRSEMNVSTLELGDSALYLCASSLDRWAGELFFGEGSRLTVL.

This clone is a singleton in its sample. The rearrangement links TRBV6-5 to TRBJ2-3, with D hard to call. The CDR3 has 14 residues. Germline V gene sequence: CDR1 MNHEY, CDR2 SVGAGI. V was cut by 6 bases and J by 0 bases, with 10 bases left in between. CDR3 sequence reads: CASSRSISTDTQYF. The DNA of the CDR3 is TGTGCCAGCAGCCGCTCCATTAGCACAGATACGCAGTATTTT.

This clone was counted a single time. This likely comes from a read error, as the CDR3 has no conserved phenylalanine or tryptophan at its end. The DNA is left out, because the CDR3 cannot be placed on it with certainty; the CDR3 is given as TCRdb lists it. This chain links TRBV5-3 with TRBJ2-7; no DNA check was done on the table's D call, TRBD1. TRBV5-3 is labeled an ORF, and its function is uncertain. The CDR3 length is 12 residues, termini included. This chain's CDR3 is CARSLINRARLI.

This chain links TRBV29-1 with TRBJ2-3; 7 positions match TRBD2. The ends lost 4 bases at V and 5 bases at J; junction bases unmatched: 6. CDR1 and CDR2 (germline): SQVTM, ANQGSEA. The CDR3 is 13 amino acids. This chain's CDR3 is CSVVAGVRDTQYF. In DNA form, the CDR3 reads TGCAGCGTTGTTGCGGGAGTAAGAGATACGCAGTATTTT.